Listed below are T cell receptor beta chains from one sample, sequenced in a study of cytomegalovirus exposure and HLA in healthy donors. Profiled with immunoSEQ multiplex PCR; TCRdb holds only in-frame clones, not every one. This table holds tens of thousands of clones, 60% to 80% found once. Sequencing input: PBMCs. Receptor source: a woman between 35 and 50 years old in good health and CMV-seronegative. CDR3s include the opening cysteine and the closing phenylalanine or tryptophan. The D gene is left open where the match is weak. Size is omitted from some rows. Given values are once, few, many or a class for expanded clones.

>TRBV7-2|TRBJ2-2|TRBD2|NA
CASRAAAAGGNTGELFF
TGTGCCAGCAGGGCCGCGGCAGCGGGGGGTAACACCGGGGAGCTGTTTTTT
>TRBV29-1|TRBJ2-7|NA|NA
CPRLECHF
TGCCCCCGACTGGAGTGCCATTTC
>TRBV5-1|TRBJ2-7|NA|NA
CASSRSATGEQYF
TGCGCCAGCAGCCGTTCAGCAACGGGCGAGCAGTACTTC
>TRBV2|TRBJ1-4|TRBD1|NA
CASSESPGQRNEKLFF
TGTGCCAGCAGTGAAAGTCCGGGACAGAGAAATGAAAAACTGTTTTTT
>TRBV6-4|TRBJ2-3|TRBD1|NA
CASSYRWGQGEDTQYF
TGTGCCAGCAGCTACCGCTGGGGACAGGGGGAAGATACGCAGTATTTT
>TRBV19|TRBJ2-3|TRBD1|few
CASSSTGVWSDTQYF
TGTGCCAGTAGTTCCACAGGGGTCTGGTCAGATACGCAGTATTTT
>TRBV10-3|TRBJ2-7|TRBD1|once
CATNEQGGQYF
TGTGCCACCAACGAACAGGGGGGGCAGTACTTC
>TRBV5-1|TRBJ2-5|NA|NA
CASSPYPGETQYF
TGCGCCAGCAGCCCATACCCCGGGGAGACCCAGTACTTC
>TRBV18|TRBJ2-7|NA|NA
CASSLQDTYEQYF
TGTGCCAGCTCGCTCCAGGACACCTACGAGCAGTACTTC
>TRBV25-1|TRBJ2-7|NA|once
CASSGRGGRYEQYF
TGTGCCAGCAGTGGACGCGGAGGTCGCTACGAGCAGTACTTC
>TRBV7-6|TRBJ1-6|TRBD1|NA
CASSQSTGGAVYSPLHF
TGTGCCAGCAGCCAATCGACAGGGGGCGCAGTGTATTCACCCCTCCACTTT
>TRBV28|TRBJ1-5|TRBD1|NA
CASSPTAGTGGGGQPQHF
TGTGCCAGCAGTCCGACGGCCGGGACAGGGGGGGGAGGTCAGCCCCAGCATTTT
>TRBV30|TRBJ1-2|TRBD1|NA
CAWTPSWGQGYGYTF
TGTGCCTGGACGCCAAGTTGGGGACAGGGCTATGGCTACACCTTC
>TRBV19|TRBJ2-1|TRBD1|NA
CASSGPGQQNYNEQFF
TGTGCCAGTAGTGGACCGGGACAGCAGAATTACAATGAGCAGTTCTTC
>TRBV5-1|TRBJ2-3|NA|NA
CASSYGDSTDTQYF
TGCGCCAGCAGCTACGGGGATAGCACAGATACGCAGTATTTT
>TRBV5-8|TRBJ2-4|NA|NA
CASSLWGRDSGNIQYF
TGTGCCAGCAGCTTGTGGGGTAGAGACAGTGGTAACATTCAGTACTTC
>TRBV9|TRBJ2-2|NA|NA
CASSVPGQLNTGELFF
TGTGCCAGCAGCGTACCCGGACAGTTGAACACCGGGGAGCTGTTTTTT
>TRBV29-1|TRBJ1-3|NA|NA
CSVAHFSNTIYF
TGCAGCGTTGCCCATTTTAGCAACACCATATATTTT
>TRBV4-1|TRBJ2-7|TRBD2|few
CASSPAAGGTYEQYF
TGCGCCAGCAGCCCCGCCGCGGGGGGAACCTACGAGCAGTACTTC
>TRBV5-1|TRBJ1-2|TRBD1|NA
CASSLETGGNYGYTF
TGCGCCAGCAGCTTAGAGACAGGGGGCAACTATGGCTACACCTTC
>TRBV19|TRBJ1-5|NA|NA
CASSDRPQPQHF
TGTGCCAGTTCCGACAGGCCGCAGCCCCAGCATTTT
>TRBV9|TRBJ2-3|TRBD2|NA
CASSVEGSGGAYTQYF
TGTGCCAGCAGCGTAGAGGGTAGCGGGGGGGCCTATACGCAGTATTTT
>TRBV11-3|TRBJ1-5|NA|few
CASSLVLVRDYSNQPQHF
TGTGCCAGCAGCTTAGTTCTTGTGAGGGATTATAGCAATCAGCCCCAGCATTTT
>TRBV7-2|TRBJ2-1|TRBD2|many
CASSLRRGDNPYEQFF
TGTGCCAGCAGCTTACGGCGGGGGGACAACCCGTATGAGCAGTTCTTC
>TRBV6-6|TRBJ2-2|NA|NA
CASSFLSGGNTGELFF
TGTGCCAGCAGTTTCCTCTCTGGCGGGAACACCGGGGAGCTGTTTTTT
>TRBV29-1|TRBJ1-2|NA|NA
CSEERAGSGYTF
TGCAGCGAGGAACGGGCGGGAAGCGGCTACACCTTC
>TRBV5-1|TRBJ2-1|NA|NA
CASSFQVDTYSYNEQFF
TGCGCCAGCAGCTTCCAAGTCGACACTTACTCCTACAATGAGCAGTTCTTC
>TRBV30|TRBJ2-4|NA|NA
CAWSVLGGNIQYF
TGTGCCTGGAGTGTACTTGGAGGGAACATTCAGTACTTC
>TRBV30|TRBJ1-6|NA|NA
CAWSLGGAPRRNSPLHF
TGTGCCTGGAGTCTCGGGGGGGCGCCCCGGAGAAATTCACCCCTCCACTTT
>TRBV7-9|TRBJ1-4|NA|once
CASSRQGQTNEKLFF
TGTGCCAGCAGCCGGCAGGGGCAAACTAATGAAAAACTGTTTTTT
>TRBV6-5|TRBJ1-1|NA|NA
CASSPGWANTEAFF
TGTGCCAGCAGTCCAGGGTGGGCGAACACTGAAGCTTTCTTT
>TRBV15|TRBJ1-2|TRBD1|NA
CATSRDTGAAYGYTF
TGTGCCACCAGCAGAGATACAGGGGCGGCGTATGGCTACACCTTC
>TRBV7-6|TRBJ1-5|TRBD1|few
CASSKGQGGSNQPQHF
TGTGCCAGCAGCAAGGGACAGGGGGGAAGCAATCAGCCCCAGCATTTT
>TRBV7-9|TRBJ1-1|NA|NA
CASSFVVLNTEAFF
TGTGCCAGCAGCTTCGTAGTCCTGAACACTGAAGCTTTCTTT
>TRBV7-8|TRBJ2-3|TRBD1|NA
CASSPRYRGYTDTQYF
TGTGCCAGCAGCCCCCGTTACAGGGGGTACACAGATACGCAGTATTTT
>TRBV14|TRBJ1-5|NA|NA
CASSQDRYQPQHF
TGTGCCAGCAGCCAAGACAGATATCAGCCCCAGCATTTT
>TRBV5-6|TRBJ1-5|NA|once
CASSLLGSGENQPQHF
TGTGCCAGCAGCTTGCTTGGGTCAGGGGAAAATCAGCCCCAGCATTTT
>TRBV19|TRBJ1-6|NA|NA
CASSIDVDWQTNSPLHF
TGTGCCAGTAGTATAGATGTGGATTGGCAGACAAATTCACCCCTCCACTTT
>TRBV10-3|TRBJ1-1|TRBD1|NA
CAIRDRVNTEAFF
TGTGCCATCCGGGACAGGGTGAACACTGAAGCTTTCTTT
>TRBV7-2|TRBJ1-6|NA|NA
CASSSNPRSRNSPLHF
TGTGCCAGCAGCTCAAATCCCAGGTCGCGAAATTCACCCCTCCACTTT
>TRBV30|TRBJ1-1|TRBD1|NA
CAWSNFAGQGTEAFF
TGTGCCTGGAGTAACTTCGCCGGACAGGGAACTGAAGCTTTCTTT
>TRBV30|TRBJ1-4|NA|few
CAWSAMSGEKLFF
TGTGCCTGGAGCGCGATGTCAGGTGAAAAACTGTTTTTT
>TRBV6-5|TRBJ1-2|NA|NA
CASSSPAANYGYTF
TGTGCCAGCAGTTCCCCCGCGGCTAACTATGGCTACACCTTC
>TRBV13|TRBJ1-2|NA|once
CASSLYGPPNYGYTF
TGTGCCAGCAGCTTATATGGCCCTCCGAACTATGGCTACACCTTC
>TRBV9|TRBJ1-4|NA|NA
CASSPIGAHGDEKLFF
TGTGCCAGCAGCCCGATAGGGGCTCACGGAGATGAAAAACTGTTTTTT
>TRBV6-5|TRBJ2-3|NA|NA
CASSYPGSLGTQYF
TGTGCCAGCAGTTACCCGGGTAGCTTGGGTACGCAGTATTTT
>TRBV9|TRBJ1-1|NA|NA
CASSVGGGANTEAFF
TGTGCCAGCAGCGTAGGAGGAGGGGCTAACACTGAAGCTTTCTTT
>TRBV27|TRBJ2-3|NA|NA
CASSLLGDLDTQYF
TGTGCCAGCAGTTTATTAGGGGATCTTGATACGCAGTATTTT
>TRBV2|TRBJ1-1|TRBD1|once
CASSIRGSDTEAFF
TGTGCCAGCAGCATCAGGGGGTCGGACACTGAAGCTTTCTTT
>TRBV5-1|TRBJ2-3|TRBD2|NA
CASSRGLAGDTDTQYF
TGCGCCAGCAGCCGCGGGCTAGCGGGGGATACAGATACGCAGTATTTT
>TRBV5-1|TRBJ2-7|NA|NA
CASSSDNEQYF
TGCGCCAGCAGTAGCGACAACGAGCAGTACTTC
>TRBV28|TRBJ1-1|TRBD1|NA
CASSARGVSKDTEAFF
TGTGCCAGCAGTGCCAGGGGGGTCTCCAAAGACACTGAAGCTTTCTTT
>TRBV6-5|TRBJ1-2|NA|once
CASSYGRNYGYTF
TGTGCCAGCAGTTACGGCAGGAACTATGGCTACACCTTC
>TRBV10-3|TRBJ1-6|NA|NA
CASGYGSDNSPLHF
TGTGCCAGCGGTTATGGTTCTGATAATTCACCCCTCCACTTT
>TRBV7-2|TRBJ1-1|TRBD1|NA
CASSLDRDRANTEAFF
TGTGCCAGCAGCTTAGACAGGGACAGGGCGAACACTGAAGCTTTCTTT
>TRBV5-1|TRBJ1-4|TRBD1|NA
CASGIGGAGSNEKLFF
TGCGCCAGCGGTATAGGGGGCGCCGGGTCTAATGAAAAACTGTTTTTT
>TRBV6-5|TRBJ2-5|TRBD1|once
CASSRDRQETQYF
TGTGCCAGCAGCCGGGACAGACAAGAGACCCAGTACTTC
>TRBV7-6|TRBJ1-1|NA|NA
CASSPGEFKNTEAFF
TGTGCCAGCAGCCCAGGGGAGTTTAAGAACACTGAAGCTTTCTTT